This T cell receptor (beta chain) was found in a study of blood T cell repertoires in COVID-19. V lost 2 bases to trimming and J lost 2 bases; unmatched junction nucleotides: 7. The CDR3 runs to 17 residues. From germline, CDR1 is SGHTA and CDR2 FQGTGA. Profiling relied on immunoSEQ multiplex PCR, and the TCRdb table lists in-frame clones only, not all of them. The table records a few hundred thousand clones, more than 90% of them present only once. The sample comprised PBMCs or T cells enriched from blood (not recorded which). The rearrangement uses TRBV7-3 and TRBJ2-2; 8 nucleotides align to TRBD2. The source of this sequence is a woman aged 25 to 39 who had recovered from COVID-19. The CDR3 DNA sequence: TGTGCCAGCAGCTTAGTTGGTGGACTAGCAAACACCGGGGAGCTGTTTTTT. This codes for CASSLVGGLANTGELFF.